The TCR beta chain under discussion was sequenced for a study of monozygotic twins with inflammatory bowel disease. This CDR3 contains 16 residues. The germline gives CDR1 MNHEY, CDR2 SMNVEV (reference sequence). TCRdb reprocessed the 5' RACE reads, with one entry per CDR3 protein and no DNA. The sample table includes around 410,000 distinct CDR3 sequences. V gene TRBV27 combines with J gene TRBJ1-2. The TCR originated in a human donor with ulcerative colitis or Crohn's disease, or a healthy co-twin of an affected twin (not recorded which). Sequencing input: blood. CDR3 region: CASRLYTATNFYGYTF.